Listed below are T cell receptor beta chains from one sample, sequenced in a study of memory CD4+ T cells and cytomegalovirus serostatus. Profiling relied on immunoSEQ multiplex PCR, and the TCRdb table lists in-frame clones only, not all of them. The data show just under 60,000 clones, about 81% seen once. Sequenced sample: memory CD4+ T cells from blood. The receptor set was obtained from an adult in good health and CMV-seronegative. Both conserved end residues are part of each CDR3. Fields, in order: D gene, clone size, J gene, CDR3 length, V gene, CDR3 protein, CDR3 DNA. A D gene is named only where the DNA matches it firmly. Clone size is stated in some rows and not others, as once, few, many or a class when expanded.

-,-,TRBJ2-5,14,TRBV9,CASSGGGDRKTQYF,TGTGCCAGCAGCGGGGGGGGCGATCGTAAGACCCAGTACTTC
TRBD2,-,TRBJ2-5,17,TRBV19,CASSIGASGRIQETQYF,TGTGCCAGTAGTATCGGGGCTAGCGGGAGGATACAAGAGACCCAGTACTTC
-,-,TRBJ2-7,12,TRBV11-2,CASSLVGYEQYF,TGTGCCAGCAGCTTAGTGGGGTACGAGCAGTACTTC
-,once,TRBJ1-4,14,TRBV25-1,CASKKRDPYEKLFF,TGTGCCAGCAAGAAGAGAGACCCATATGAAAAACTGTTTTTT
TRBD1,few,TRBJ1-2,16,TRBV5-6,CASSITGTGRRNGYTF,TGTGCCAGCAGCATCACCGGGACAGGGAGACGTAATGGCTACACCTTC
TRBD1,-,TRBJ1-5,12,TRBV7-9,CASSLGGQAQHF,TGTGCCAGCAGCTTAGGCGGACAGGCCCAGCATTTT
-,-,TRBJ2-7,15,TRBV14,CASSRWTGRVYEQYF,TGTGCCAGCAGCCGATGGACAGGGAGGGTCTACGAGCAGTACTTC
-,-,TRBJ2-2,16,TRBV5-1,CASSQTAGGSTGELFF,TGCGCCAGCAGCCAAACAGCGGGTGGAAGCACCGGGGAGCTGTTTTTT
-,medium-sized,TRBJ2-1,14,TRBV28,CASRGTQGNNEQFF,TGTGCCAGCAGGGGAACGCAGGGAAACAATGAGCAGTTCTTC
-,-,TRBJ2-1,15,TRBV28,CASSPPLIAGPGQFF,TGTGCCAGCAGTCCCCCCTTGATAGCCGGGCCCGGGCAGTTCTTC
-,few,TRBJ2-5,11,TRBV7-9,CASSFRETQYF,TGTGCCAGCAGCTTCAGGGAGACCCAGTACTTC
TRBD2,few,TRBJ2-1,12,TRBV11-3,CASSRGDREQFF,TGTGCCAGCAGCCGGGGGGATCGTGAGCAGTTCTTC
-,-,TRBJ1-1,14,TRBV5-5,CASSIDRYNTEAFF,TGTGCCAGCAGCATCGACAGATACAACACTGAAGCTTTCTTT
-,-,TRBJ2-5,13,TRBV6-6,CASESGRGETQYF,TGTGCCAGCGAATCAGGCAGGGGTGAGACCCAGTACTTC
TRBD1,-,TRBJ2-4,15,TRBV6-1,CATKEDRTAKNIQYF,TGTGCCACAAAGGAGGACAGGACTGCCAAAAACATTCAGTACTTC
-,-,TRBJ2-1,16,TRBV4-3,CASSQDKTRPYNEQFF,TGCGCCAGCAGCCAAGATAAGACTAGACCCTACAATGAGCAGTTCTTC
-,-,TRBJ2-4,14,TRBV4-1,CASSLQANKNIQYF,TGCGCCAGCAGCCTACAGGCGAACAAAAACATTCAGTACTTC
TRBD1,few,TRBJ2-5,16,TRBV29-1,CSAGASDRGYQETQYF,TGCAGCGCCGGAGCCTCGGACAGGGGATACCAAGAGACCCAGTACTTC
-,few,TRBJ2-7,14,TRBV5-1,CASSLAAGHYEQYF,TGCGCCAGCAGCTTGGCGGCAGGACACTACGAGCAGTACTTC